This TCR beta chain was profiled in a study of shared clonotypes between healthy human individuals. Some clones are missing from TCRdb's copy, which holds only in-frame ones; the method was immunoSEQ multiplex PCR. This table has around 560,000 clones, roughly 95% appearing once. Findings of the study overall: As a rule, naive subsets had a larger estimated richness than memory subsets.

V was clipped by 3 bases and J by 2 bases; unmatched bases: 4. There are 15 residues in the CDR3. The germline V gene encodes CDR1 SGDLS and CDR2 YYNGEE. It was CD45RO-negative cells, positively selected for CCR7, that made up naive CD8 cells, with terminally differentiated effector memory CD45RA+ cells excluded. On this clone: Its matching antigen is unknown.

Sequencing was performed on naive CD8+ T cells sorted from blood. The rearrangement uses TRBV9 and TRBJ2-7, with TRBD1 matching 11 bases. The sequence was collected from a woman aged 30 to 39 in good health. This chain's CDR3 is CASSAGQGVAYEQYF. The CDR3, as DNA: TGTGCCAGCAGCGCGGGACAGGGGGTGGCCTACGAGCAGTACTTC.